This passage covers 28 T cell receptor beta chains from one sample sequenced in a study of beta chain features in type 1 diabetes. The entirety of the isolated RNA underwent reverse transcription, so expressed TCRB transcripts were sequenced. TCRdb keeps only in-frame clones here, not all; method: immunoSEQ multiplex PCR. In the table there are roughly 340,000 clones, roughly 12% of which are singletons. Study observations and caveats: Among all four CD4+ subsets, Type 1 diabetes patients had TCRB CDR3s that were moderately but significantly shorter.

No antigen has been identified for these receptors. Material: naive CD4+ T cells from blood. These receptors all stem from a woman between 18 and 30 years old with type 1 diabetes.

In this sample, this clone turned up a few times. This chain uses TRBV5-1 with TRBJ2-5; D possibly corresponds to TRBD2 (5 bases). V gave up 1 base and J gave up 1 base, with 8 bases separating them. CDR1 SGHRS and CDR2 YFSETQ come from the germline V gene. The CDR3 extends over 14 amino acids. Written as DNA, the CDR3 is TGCGCCAGCAGCTTGCGGGGTATCCAAGAGACCCAGTACTTC. It encodes CASSLRGIQETQYF.

V is TRBV4-2 and J is TRBJ2-5; the match to TRBD2 covers 9 bases. This CDR3 contains 16 residues. Germline V gene data show CDR1 as LGHNA and CDR2 as YNFKEQ. With 1 base clipped from V and 4 bases from J, the junction kept 7 bases outside the gene matches. The CDR3 is CASSQVDVAGVETQYF. The CDR3 DNA follows: TGTGCCAGCAGCCAAGTTGACGTAGCGGGAGTAGAGACCCAGTACTTC.

The chain employs TRBV7-2 and TRBJ2-7; TRBD1 matches 8 bases. J gave up 5 bases and V 5 bases, and 11 bases lay outside the gene matches. The V gene's germline CDR1 is SGHTA and CDR2 FQGNSA. The CDR3 has 15 amino acids. CDR3 bases: TGTGCCAGCAGCCGAGGAATCGACAGGGGCAACGAGCAGTACTTC. Its translation is CASSRGIDRGNEQYF. The whole variable domain, remainder taken from reference TRBV7-2 and TRBJ2-7, is GAGVSQSPSNKVTEKGKDVELRCDPISGHTALYWYRQSLGQGLEFLIYFQGNSAPDKSGLPSDRFSAERTGGSVSTLTIQRTQQEDSAVYLCASSRGIDRGNEQYFGPGTRLTVT.

The chain combines TRBV18 with TRBJ2-3; 11 nucleotides match TRBD2. The germline gives CDR1 KGHSH, CDR2 LQKENI. V lost 3 bases and J lost 5; bases outside the gene matches: 10. The CDR3 covers 17 residues. The CDR3 reads CASSPTSGGDRGDTQYF. Here the CDR3 DNA reads TGTGCCAGCTCACCCACTAGCGGGGGAGATCGTGGAGATACGCAGTATTTT.

This clone has a handful of counts. The chain is built from TRBV7-2 and TRBJ1-2; no firm D call. In germline, CDR1 is SGHTA, CDR2 FQGNSA. This CDR3 comprises 14 residues. The V end lost 3 bases, the J end lost 3 bases, and 11 bases lay between the germline ends. For the CDR3, the DNA is TGTGCCAGCAGCTTTTCCGCCGGTGACTATGGCTACACCTTC. Its translation is CASSFSAGDYGYTF.

As regards this clone: Within the sample, other DNA sequences also encode this same CDR3. The chain carries TRBV7-2 and TRBJ1-1; a weak D match, TRBD1 (6 bases). The CDR3 runs 13 residues. Per the germline V gene, CDR1 is SGHTA and CDR2 is FQGNSA. V was cut by 6 bases and J by 2 bases, with 10 bases left in between. CDR3 in amino acids: CASSPQGNTEAFF. Here the CDR3 DNA reads TGTGCCAGCAGTCCACAGGGAAACACTGAAGCTTTCTTT. Full variable domain (missing parts from reference TRBV7-2 and TRBJ1-1): GAGVSQSPSNKVTEKGKDVELRCDPISGHTALYWYRQSLGQGLEFLIYFQGNSAPDKSGLPSDRFSAERTGGSVSTLTIQRTQQEDSAVYLCASSPQGNTEAFFGQGTRLTVV.

The V call is TRBV14, the J call TRBJ1-5, with D hard to call. The CDR3 runs 13 residues. Per the germline V gene, CDR1 is SGHDN and CDR2 is FVKESK. The V gene lost 0 bases and the J gene lost 4 bases, with 4 bases spanning the gap. The CDR3 nucleotides read TGTGCCAGCAGCCAAGATCATAATCAGCCCCAGCATTTT. It encodes CASSQDHNQPQHF. Combining the CDR3 with reference TRBV14 and TRBJ1-5 gives the whole variable domain EAGVTQFPSHSVIEKGQTVTLRCDPISGHDNLYWYRRVMGKEIKFLLHFVKESKQDESGMPNNRFLAERTGGTYSTLKVQPAELEDSGVYFCASSQDHNQPQHFGDGTRLSIL.

This clone was seen more than once but under ten times. This chain links TRBV15 with TRBJ2-7; D remains unclear. The CDR3 covers 13 residues. The V gene lost 0 bases and the J gene lost 4 bases, with 7 bases spanning the gap. Germline CDR1 LNHNV, CDR2 YYDKDF (reference sequence). CDR3 protein: CATSRDKEYEQYF. The CDR3 DNA reads as TGTGCCACCAGCAGAGATAAGGAGTACGAGCAGTACTTC.

The chain couples TRBV28 to TRBJ1-2; 9 bases line up with TRBD1. The CDR3 has 13 amino acids. V lost 4 bases, J lost 4 bases, and 1 base stayed unmatched. From germline, CDR1 is MDHEN and CDR2 SYDVKM. The DNA for the CDR3 is TGTGCCAGCAGTTCGACAGGGGGCTATGGCTACACCTTC. Translating it yields CASSSTGGYGYTF.

The rearrangement joins TRBV18 to TRBJ2-6; maybe TRBD2 (6 bases). Germline V gene sequence: CDR1 KGHSH, CDR2 LQKENI. The CDR3 has 15 residues. V was shortened by 5 bases and J by 0 bases, with 8 bases between the two germline ends. The CDR3 DNA is TGTGCCAGCTCATCCGGGAGCTCTGGGGCCAACGTCCTGACTTTC. Translated, it gives CASSSGSSGANVLTF. Looking up the rest from reference TRBV18 and TRBJ2-6 gives the full variable domain: NAGVMQNPRHLVRRRGQEARLRCSPMKGHSHVYWYRQLPEEGLKFMVYLQKENIIDESGMPKERFSAEFPKEGPSILRIQQVVRGDSAAYFCASSSGSSGANVLTFGAGSRLTVL.

This clone turned up a few times. The chain uses TRBV6-6 and TRBJ1-5; D uncertain. The CDR3 totals 16 residues. Trimming cost V 7 bases and J 4 bases, with 20 bases left between them. The germline gives CDR1 MNHNY, CDR2 SVGAGI (reference sequence). CDR3: CASTITESSLNQPQHF. CDR3 DNA: TGTGCCAGCACCATTACGGAGTCGTCCTTGAATCAGCCCCAGCATTTT.

In its sample, this clone was seen a few times. The CDR3 DNA reads TGCAGCGGTGGACAGGGCAGAGATACGCAGTATTTT. This translates into CSGGQGRDTQYF. The rearrangement uses TRBV29-1 and TRBJ2-3; TRBD1 matches 8 bases. V lost 7 bases, J lost 5 bases, and 5 bases stayed unmatched. CDR3 length equals 12 residues. CDR1 and CDR2 (germline): SQVTM, ANQGSEA.

Comment on this clone: Other nucleotide sequences in the sample specify the same CDR3. The chain links TRBV29-1 to TRBJ2-5; 9 bases fit TRBD1. In germline, CDR1 is SQVTM, CDR2 ANQGSEA. The V segment lost 4 bases and the J segment 5 bases; nucleotides outside the gene matches: 8. The CDR3 has 14 residues. In DNA form, the CDR3 reads TGCAGCGTTGCGGCCGGGACAGGGCAGGAGACCCAGTACTTC. It specifies CSVAAGTGQETQYF. Based on the CDR3 plus reference TRBV29-1 and TRBJ2-5, the full variable domain is SAVISQKPSRDICQRGTSLTIQCQVDSQVTMMFWYRQQPGQSLTLIATANQGSEATYESGFVIDKFPISRPNLTFSTLTVSNMSPEDSSIYLCSVAAGTGQETQYFGPGTRLLVL.

This clone was seen more than once but under ten times. The chain joins TRBV10-3 to TRBJ2-3; D not certain. Trimming removed 7 bases from V and 0 bases from J, with 11 bases in between. Per germline, CDR1 ENHRY and CDR2 SYGVKD. This CDR3 has 14 amino acids. The CDR3 coding sequence is TGTGCCATCAAGGCGGTACCTAGCACAGATACGCAGTATTTT. Translation gives CAIKAVPSTDTQYF.

This clone turned up a few times. Sequence at one end of the junction differs from germline and may be a read error. This sequence joins TRBV7-7 and TRBJ2-2, with D tentatively TRBD2 (6 bases). This CDR3 has 15 residues. CDR1 SSHAT and CDR2 FNYEAQ come from the germline V gene (reference sequence). CDR3 DNA sequence: TGTGCTAGCAGCTTGGGGCGGGAAAACACCGGGGAGCTGTTTTTT. As protein: CASSLGRENTGELFF.

The table lists this clone with a few counts. The rearrangement uses TRBV4-3 and TRBJ2-7; D is possibly TRBD1 (5 bases). This CDR3 comprises 18 residues. With 4 bases removed from V and 5 bases from J, the gap between germline ends came to 27 bases. Germline loops: CDR1 LGHNA, CDR2 YSLEER. The CDR3 region is CASSPLEGAREYSDEQYF. The CDR3, as DNA: TGCGCCAGCAGCCCATTAGAAGGGGCCAGGGAATATTCTGACGAGCAGTACTTC.

This clone turned up a few times. The chain carries TRBV4-3 and TRBJ2-7, with D perhaps TRBD1 (5 bases). Germline CDR1 and CDR2: LGHNA and YSLEER. There are 14 residues in the CDR3. V lost 0 bases to trimming and J lost 2 bases, with 8 bases between them. The CDR3 DNA sequence: TGCGCCAGCAGCCAAGATCCAGGGCCCTACGAGCAGTACTTC. This translates into CASSQDPGPYEQYF.

In its sample, this clone was seen a few times. J is TRBJ2-7 and V is TRBV15, with 7 bases identical to TRBD1. The CDR3 is made up of 15 amino acids. Germline assignment: CDR1 LNHNV and CDR2 YYDKDF (reference sequence). Trimming at V came to 1 base and at J to 4 bases, leaving 7 bases not matched to a gene. The CDR3 is CATSRAAGGSYEQYF. In DNA, the CDR3 is TGTGCCACCAGCAGAGCGGCAGGGGGTAGTTACGAGCAGTACTTC.

This clone has just a few counts. The gene calls are TRBV28 and TRBJ2-1, with TRBD1 as a possible D gene (5 bases). CDR1 and CDR2 (germline): MDHEN, SYDVKM. V gave up 4 bases and J gave up 6 bases, with 19 bases separating them. This CDR3 is 16 amino acids long. The CDR3: CASSSSWGVQGNEQFF. CDR3 DNA sequence: TGTGCCAGCAGTTCCTCTTGGGGCGTGCAAGGCAATGAGCAGTTCTTC.

This clone turned up a few times. This rearrangement joins TRBV7-9 to TRBJ2-7, with D hard to call. The CDR3 covers 13 residues. Germline V gene sequence: CDR1 SEHNR, CDR2 FQNEAQ (reference sequence). Between the trimmed V and J ends, which lost 5 bases and 7 bases, there was a span of 15 bases. DNA of the CDR3: TGTGCCAGCAGCGACGACACCAGTCGGGAGCAGTACTTC. It specifies CASSDDTSREQYF.

There are a few counts of this clone. This chain joins TRBV4-2 and TRBJ2-3; 9 nucleotides agree with TRBD2. Germline V gene sequence: CDR1 LGHNA, CDR2 YNFKEQ. The CDR3 extends over 15 amino acids. The junction had 8 bases not matched to a gene; V was cut back by 4 bases and J by 6 bases. Here the CDR3 reads CASSPPAGGHDTQYF. CDR3 DNA: TGTGCCAGCAGCCCCCCGGCGGGAGGGCACGATACGCAGTATTTT.

This clone was seen only a few times. V and J are TRBV29-1 and TRBJ2-7, with a weak D call TRBD1 (9 bases). The V gene lost 2 bases and the J gene lost 1 base, with 21 bases spanning the gap. The CDR3 has 17 residues. Germline CDR1 SQVTM, CDR2 ANQGSEA. The CDR3 DNA sequence: TGCAGCGTTGAAACCCGGGGGGGGACAGGGTCTTCCTACGAGCAGTACTTC. Protein: CSVETRGGTGSSYEQYF.

The V and J genes are TRBV7-2 and TRBJ1-5; D gene uncertain. CDR3 length: 15 amino acids. Trimming cost V 0 bases and J 5 bases, with 11 bases left between them. Germline V CDR1 and CDR2: SGHTA, FQGNSA. The CDR3, as DNA: TGTGCCAGCAGCTTAGCGCGGGGTATTGATCAGCCCCAGCATTTT. Amino acids: CASSLARGIDQPQHF.

This rearrangement joins TRBV5-1 to TRBJ2-3; 8 bases are shared with TRBD2. The germline gives CDR1 SGHRS, CDR2 YFSETQ. Trimming took 6 bases from V and 3 from J; bases not matched to a gene: 15. There are 17 residues in the CDR3. The DNA of the CDR3 is TGCGCCAGCACCAATGGGATCGGGATAGCGGGAACAGATACGCAGTATTTT. This translates into CASTNGIGIAGTDTQYF.

The rearrangement links TRBV29-1 to TRBJ2-7; TRBD1 aligns across 7 bases. The length of the CDR3 is 14 residues. V lost 7 bases to trimming and J lost 0 bases; unmatched junction nucleotides: 9. Germline V CDR1 and CDR2: SQVTM, ANQGSEA. DNA of the CDR3: TGCAGCGCCCTCCAGGGGGACACCTCCTACGAGCAGTACTTC. It is translated as CSALQGDTSYEQYF.

In its sample, this clone was seen once. The rearrangement links TRBV7-6 to TRBJ2-5; 10 bases agree with TRBD2. Germline loops: CDR1 SGHVS, CDR2 FNYEAQ. V shed 1 base, J shed 5 bases, and the junction held 13 bases outside the gene matches. This CDR3 has 18 residues. The CDR3 protein is CASSLGILAGARIETQYF. CDR3 bases: TGTGCCAGCAGCTTAGGGATTCTAGCGGGGGCCCGGATCGAGACCCAGTACTTC.

The chain carries TRBV9 and TRBJ2-3; 13 bases fit TRBD2. The germline V gene has CDR1 SGDLS and CDR2 YYNGEE. Trimming at V came to 3 bases and at J to 4 bases, leaving 5 bases not matched to a gene. The CDR3 is 16 amino acids. DNA of the CDR3: TGTGCCAGCAGCGACTGGACTAGCGGGAGCGCAGATACGCAGTATTTT. Amino acid sequence: CASSDWTSGSADTQYF.

This clone was recorded a few times. This chain links TRBV28 with TRBJ2-1; D might be TRBD2 (6 bases). Trimming took 1 base from V and 0 from J, leaving 19 bases between them. CDR3 length: 19 residues. Germline V gives CDR1 MDHEN, CDR2 SYDVKM. The CDR3 spells CASSLYRGEWGSSYNEQFF. The CDR3 DNA is TGTGCCAGCAGTTTATACCGCGGGGAGTGGGGGAGCTCCTACAATGAGCAGTTCTTC.